This T cell receptor beta chain was identified in a study of blood T cell repertoires in COVID-19. Study overall: Spain, Italy and the United States supplied samples that represented acute and convalescent COVID-19. Sample material is recorded as cDNA or gDNA derived from T cells, B-cell-depleted T cells, or PBMCs.

Germline assignment: CDR1 SGHRS and CDR2 YFSETQ. This CDR3 comprises 17 residues. V was clipped by 2 bases and J by 3 bases; unmatched bases: 12. Source study methods: How many nucleated cells were present was estimated from reference gene primer amplification. Assay used: immunoSEQ multiplex PCR; TCRdb lists only in-frame clones, some missing. V, J and clone size reflect that table, while D and trimming were determined from the DNA. The table shows 55,000 to 75,000 clones, with about 82% occurring only once. The genes are TRBV5-1 and TRBJ1-2, with 8 nucleotides matching TRBD1. Sequencing was done on a sample of peripheral blood. This receptor was taken from a man in his fifties or sixties with acute or convalescent COVID-19. This CDR3 is CASSLGPQGALDYGYTF. As DNA, the CDR3 is TGCGCCAGCAGCTTAGGACCGCAGGGGGCCCTAGACTATGGCTACACCTTC.